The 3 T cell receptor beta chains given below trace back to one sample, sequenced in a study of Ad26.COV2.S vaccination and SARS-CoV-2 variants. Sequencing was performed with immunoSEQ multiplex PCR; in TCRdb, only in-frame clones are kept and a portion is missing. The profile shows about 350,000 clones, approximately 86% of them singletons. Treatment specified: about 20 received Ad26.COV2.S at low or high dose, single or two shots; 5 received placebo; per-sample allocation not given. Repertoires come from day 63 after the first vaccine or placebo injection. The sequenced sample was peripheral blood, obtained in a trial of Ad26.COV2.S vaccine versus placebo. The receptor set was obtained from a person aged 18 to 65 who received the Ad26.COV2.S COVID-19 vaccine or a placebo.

CDR3 sequence reads: CASSVPRGLAVNEQFF. The DNA of the CDR3 is TGTGCCAGCAGTGTCCCCCGAGGGCTAGCCGTCAATGAGCAGTTCTTC. The chain is built from TRBV27 and TRBJ2-1, with a tentative D call TRBD2 (5 bases). Germline CDR1 and CDR2: MNHEY and SMNVEV (reference sequence). There are 16 residues in the CDR3. The V and J ends lost 5 bases and 6 bases respectively, with 20 bases between them.

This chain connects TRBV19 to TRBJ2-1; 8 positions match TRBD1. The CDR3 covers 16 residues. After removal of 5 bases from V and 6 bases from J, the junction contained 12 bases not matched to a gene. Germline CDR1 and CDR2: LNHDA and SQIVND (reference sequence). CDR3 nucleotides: TGTGCCAGTAGTCACACCCCAGGGGGCGTAGGCAATGAGCAGTTCTTC. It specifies CASSHTPGGVGNEQFF.

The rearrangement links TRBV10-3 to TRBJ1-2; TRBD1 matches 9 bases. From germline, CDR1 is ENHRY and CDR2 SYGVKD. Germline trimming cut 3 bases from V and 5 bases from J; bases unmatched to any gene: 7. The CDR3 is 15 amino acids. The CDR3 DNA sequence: TGTGCCATCAGTGAATTGGACAGGGGATGGTATGGCTACACCTTC. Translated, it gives CAISELDRGWYGYTF.